These 10 T cell receptor beta chains were sequenced from one sample in a study of T cell responses to AZD1222 COVID-19 vaccine. TCRdb keeps only in-frame clones here, not all; method: immunoSEQ multiplex PCR. The data contain around 78,000 clones, 70% to 90% of them singletons. The sequenced sample was peripheral blood, obtained on day 0 of MenACWY control vaccination. The receptors stem from an adult in good health.

The J gene is TRBJ1-5, the V gene TRBV7-9; D is unclear. This CDR3 contains 13 residues. V lost 4 bases and J lost 0, with 4 bases in between. Per the germline V gene, CDR1 is SEHNR and CDR2 is FQNEAQ (reference sequence). The CDR3 sequence: CASSSNSNQPQHF. CDR3 bases: TGTGCCAGCAGCTCTAATAGCAATCAGCCCCAGCATTTT. Supplemented by reference TRBV7-9 and TRBJ1-5, the full variable domain reads DTGVSQNPRHKITKRGQNVTFRCDPISEHNRLYWYRQTLGQGPEFLTYFQNEAQLEKSRLLSDRFSAERPKGSFSTLEIQRTEQGDSAMYLCASSSNSNQPQHFGDGTRLSIL.

Regarding this clone: A read error may explain this, as a much larger clone is one base away. This sample also contains other DNA sequences that code for the same CDR3. This chain links TRBV6-2 or TRBV6-3 with TRBJ1-1; 9 nucleotides line up with TRBD1. CDR1 and CDR2 (germline): MNHEY, SVGEGT. The CDR3 is 19 residues long. CDR3 sequence reads: CASSYSFDGTGKGKTEAFF. The CDR3 region has the DNA TGTGCCAGTAGTTACTCGTTCGATGGGACAGGGAAGGGGAAAACTGAAGCTTTCTTT.

The V gene is TRBV4-3, the J gene TRBJ1-2; D call uncertain. The CDR3 loop spans 15 amino acids. The germline V and J ends were trimmed by 0 bases and 2 bases, with 10 bases remaining between them. CDR1 is LGHNA and CDR2 is YSLEER in the germline V gene. Written as DNA, the CDR3 is TGCGCCAGCAGCCAAGATTTTCGGCCAAACTATGGCTACACCTTC. Translating gives CASSQDFRPNYGYTF.

This clone showed up just once. In DNA form, the CDR3 reads TGTGCCAGCAGCTTAGGGGTTTGGGAGCAGTTCTTC. This encodes CASSLGVWEQFF. The chain couples TRBV11-1 to TRBJ2-1; D remains unclear. Germline V gene data show CDR1 as SGHAT and CDR2 as FQDESV (reference sequence). Trimming removed 1 base at V and 10 bases at J, with 8 bases between. This CDR3 spans 12 amino acids. Variable domain in full (rest from reference TRBV11-1 and TRBJ2-1): EAEVAQSPRYKITEKSQAVAFWCDPISGHATLYWYRQILGQGPELLVQFQDESVVDDSQLPKDRFSAERLKGVDSTLKIQPAELGDSAMYLCASSLGVWEQFFGPGTRLTVL.

V and J are TRBV4-1 and TRBJ1-4, with 7 bases fitting TRBD1. CDR3 size: 16 residues. Germline values: CDR1 MGHRA, CDR2 YSYEKL. V gave up 4 bases and J gave up 8 bases; unmatched junction bases: 13. Written as DNA, the CDR3 is TGCGCCAGCAGCCCCCTACAGGGGTCCCTCGGGGAAAAACTGTTTTTT. It encodes CASSPLQGSLGEKLFF.

The V and J genes are TRBV7-2 and TRBJ2-1, with 9 bases that match TRBD2. V gave up 5 bases and J gave up 6 bases; unmatched junction bases: 8. CDR3 length equals 15 residues. Germline-derived CDR1 and CDR2 are SGHTA and FQGNSA. The CDR3 spells CASSIMASGVNEQFF. The DNA of the CDR3 is TGTGCCAGCAGCATAATGGCTAGCGGGGTCAATGAGCAGTTCTTC.

The chain links TRBV10-3 to TRBJ1-1; possible D gene TRBD1, 5 bases. V lost 6 bases and J 1 base, leaving 9 bases between the germline ends. This CDR3 region has 13 residues. Germline V CDR1 and CDR2: ENHRY, SYGVKD. The DNA for the CDR3 is TGTGCCATCAGCCCGGGGCCGAACACTGAAGCTTTCTTT. Translated: CAISPGPNTEAFF.

The rearrangement uses TRBV27 and TRBJ1-5; D unclear. There are 13 residues in the CDR3. The germline V and J ends were trimmed by 2 bases and 6 bases, with 8 bases remaining between them. Germline V CDR1 and CDR2: MNHEY, SMNVEV (reference sequence). CDR3 bases: TGTGCCAGCAGTTTAATAGGGAGTCAGCCCCAGCATTTT. Its protein is CASSLIGSQPQHF.

The chain joins TRBV6-2 or TRBV6-3 to TRBJ2-3; 10 nucleotides line up with TRBD2. J was trimmed by 0 bases and V by 2 bases; bases with no gene match: 5. The CDR3 sequence is 17 residues long. Germline assignment: CDR1 MNHEY and CDR2 SVGEGT. CDR3 protein: CASSYRAGGLSTDTQYF. The CDR3 DNA sequence: TGTGCCAGCAGTTACAGAGCGGGGGGGCTTAGCACAGATACGCAGTATTTT.

The chain links TRBV18 to TRBJ1-6; tentatively, D is TRBD1 (6 bases). This CDR3 has 15 amino acids. The germline V gene encodes CDR1 KGHSH and CDR2 LQKENI. Deletions cut 4 bases from V and 8 bases from J, with 15 bases between. Written as DNA, the CDR3 is TGTGCCAGCTCACTCCCCCCGGGGGGCTATTCACCCCTCCACTTT. Protein: CASSLPPGGYSPLHF. Supplemented by reference TRBV18 and TRBJ1-6, the full variable domain reads NAGVMQNPRHLVRRRGQEARLRCSPMKGHSHVYWYRQLPEEGLKFMVYLQKENIIDESGMPKERFSAEFPKEGPSILRIQQVVRGDSAAYFCASSLPPGGYSPLHFGNGTRLTVT.